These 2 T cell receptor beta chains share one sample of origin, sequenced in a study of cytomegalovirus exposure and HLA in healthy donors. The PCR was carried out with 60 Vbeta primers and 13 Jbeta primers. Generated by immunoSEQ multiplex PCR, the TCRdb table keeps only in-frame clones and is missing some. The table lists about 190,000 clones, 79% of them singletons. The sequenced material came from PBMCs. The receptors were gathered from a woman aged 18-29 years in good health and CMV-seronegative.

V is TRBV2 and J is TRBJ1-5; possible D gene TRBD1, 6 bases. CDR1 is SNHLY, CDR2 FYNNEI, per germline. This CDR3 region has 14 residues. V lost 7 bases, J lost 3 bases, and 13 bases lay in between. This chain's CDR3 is CASKRDIVNQPQHF. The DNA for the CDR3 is TGTGCCAGCAAACGGGACATCGTCAATCAGCCCCAGCATTTT.

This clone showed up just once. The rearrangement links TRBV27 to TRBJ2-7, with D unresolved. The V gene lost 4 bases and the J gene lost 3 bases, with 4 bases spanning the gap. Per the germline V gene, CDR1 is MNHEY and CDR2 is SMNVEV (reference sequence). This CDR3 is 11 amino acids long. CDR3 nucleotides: TGTGCCAGCAGTTCACTCTACGAGCAGTACTTC. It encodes CASSSLYEQYF.